The T cell receptor (beta chain) under discussion was sequenced for a study of T-cell reconstitution after alpha-beta-depleted transplantation in children. Points from the study as a whole: The origin of alpha-beta T cells about two months after transplant was reportedly several hundred expanded graft clones.

This clonotype has at least ten counts. Its antigen is not identified. A library of TCRbeta sequences, prepared with unique molecular identifiers, was generated. From the PCR reads, TCRdb called clonotypes with MiXCR, one entry per CDR3 protein. The repertoire includes more than 200,000 distinct CDR3 sequences, about 23% of them detected once, and roughly 2.5% sits in the top ten. The CDR3 contains 16 residues. V shed 5 bases, J shed 4 bases, and the junction held 8 bases outside the gene matches. The clonotype originates from a girl aged 2-10 years with Fanconi anemia, due to receive a stem cell transplant. The chain links TRBV12-3 or TRBV12-4 to TRBJ2-5; 12 bases agree with TRBD1. The input for sequencing was PBMCs, taken before TCRalphabeta/CD19-depleted stem cell transplant. CDR3 loop: CASSSPGTGGGETQYF. The CDR3 DNA sequence: TGTGCCAGCAGTAGCCCGGGGACAGGGGGCGGAGAGACCCAGTACTTC.